This T cell receptor beta chain came from a study of T cell changes during pregnancy in multiple sclerosis. The data were produced by immunoSEQ multiplex PCR, yet TCRdb's version contains in-frame clones alone and is incomplete. The sample yields 60,000 to 70,000 clones, about nine tenths seen once. CDR3 length equals 13 residues. V was cut by 2 bases and J by 0 bases, with 5 bases left in between. Germline CDR1 and CDR2: MDHEN and SYDVKM. The sequences come from peripheral blood, collected in the third trimester of pregnancy. The receptor was derived from a female donor in good health, enrolled as a control in a pregnancy study. The chain is built from TRBV28 and TRBJ2-7; the D is unclear. The DNA of the CDR3 is TGTGCCAGCAGTTTAACAGCCTCCTACGAGCAGTACTTC. This encodes CASSLTASYEQYF.